The next 21 T cell receptor beta chains were all read from a single sample in a study of cytomegalovirus exposure and HLA in healthy donors. Vbeta (60) and Jbeta (13) primers were used in the PCR. Using immunoSEQ multiplex PCR, the repertoire was profiled, and TCRdb retains in-frame clones only, with some absent. This sample has roughly 140,000 clones, with 70% to 80% found just once. Input material: PBMCs. The receptor source for this set is a human donor in good health.

The DNA for the CDR3 is TGTGCCAGCACGGAAGAGTATGGGACTAGCGTAGATACGCAGTATTTT. This sequence encodes CASTEEYGTSVDTQYF. The chain uses TRBV9 and TRBJ2-3, with 10 bases identical to TRBD2. This CDR3 spans 16 amino acids. Germline assignment: CDR1 SGDLS and CDR2 YYNGEE. The V gene end was trimmed by 6 bases and the J gene end by 5 bases; junction bases not matched to a gene: 12.

The CDR3 nucleotides read TGTGCCAGCAGCCTCCGTGTAGAGAAGCCCCAGCATTTT. Amino acids: CASSLRVEKPQHF. The chain employs TRBV7-2 and TRBJ1-5; no definite D call. This CDR3 contains 13 residues. V lost 5 bases and J lost 8, with 13 bases in between. Germline CDR1 and CDR2: SGHTA and FQGNSA.

The chain couples TRBV7-2 to TRBJ2-7, with 9 bases lining up with TRBD1. There are 16 residues in the CDR3. The V gene's germline CDR1 is SGHTA and CDR2 FQGNSA. V shed 5 bases, J shed 1 base, and the junction held 9 bases outside the gene matches. CDR3 loop: CASSPWGQGKSYEQYF. The CDR3 DNA sequence: TGTGCCAGCAGCCCATGGGGACAGGGAAAATCCTACGAGCAGTACTTC.

The rearrangement uses TRBV7-8 and TRBJ2-5, with 7 bases fitting TRBD2. The V and J ends lost 1 base and 7 bases, in that order; junction bases with no gene match: 9. The CDR3 runs 15 residues. Germline assignment: CDR1 SGHVS and CDR2 FQNEAQ. This CDR3 reads CASSLDRTRGPTQYF. The CDR3 nucleotides are TGTGCCAGCAGCTTAGATAGGACTAGAGGGCCGACCCAGTACTTC.

This chain uses TRBV5-6 with TRBJ2-2, with 9 positions matching TRBD1. Germline V CDR1 and CDR2: SGHDT, YYEEEE. CDR3 length: 15 residues. Trimming cost V 2 bases and J 3 bases; bases outside gene matches: 2. The CDR3 protein is CASSFRDRDTGELFF. CDR3 DNA: TGTGCCAGCAGCTTCCGGGACAGGGACACCGGGGAGCTGTTTTTT. Using reference TRBV5-6 and TRBJ2-2 for the parts outside the CDR3, the full variable domain is DAGVTQSPTHLIKTRGQQVTLRCSPKSGHDTVSWYQQALGQGPQFIFQYYEEEERQRGNFPDRFSGHQFPNYSSELNVNALLLGDSALYLCASSFRDRDTGELFFGEGSRLTVL.

The rearrangement joins TRBV7-7 to TRBJ2-5, with 7 nucleotides matching TRBD2. The V gene's germline CDR1 is SSHAT and CDR2 FNYEAQ (reference sequence). The J segment lost 5 bases and the V segment lost 5 bases, leaving 8 bases of the junction unmatched. The CDR3 is made up of 14 amino acids. This CDR3 is CASSPTSSGETQYF. The CDR3 nucleotides are TGTGCCAGCAGCCCTACTAGTAGCGGGGAGACCCAGTACTTC.

The chain uses TRBV19 and TRBJ2-1; 14 bases are shared with TRBD2. The germline V gene has CDR1 LNHDA and CDR2 SQIVND (reference sequence). Trimming at V came to 5 bases and at J to 8 bases, leaving 11 bases not matched to a gene. The CDR3 has 17 amino acids. Here the CDR3 DNA reads TGTGCCAGTAGTCCCCGACTAGCGGGAGGGCCTGGGGATGAGCAGTTCTTC. It codes for CASSPRLAGGPGDEQFF.

This clone has more than one count but fewer than ten. The chain recombines TRBV27 with TRBJ2-7; D remains unclear. There are 15 residues in the CDR3. Deletions cut 2 bases from V and 0 bases from J, with 11 bases between. Per the germline V gene, CDR1 is MNHEY and CDR2 is SMNVEV (reference sequence). As DNA, the CDR3 is TGTGCCAGCAGTTTAGCGGTCACCGCCTCCTACGAGCAGTACTTC. Translating gives CASSLAVTASYEQYF.

This chain links TRBV7-8 with TRBJ1-3; 8 bases agree with TRBD1. The CDR3 runs to 14 residues. The V gene's germline CDR1 is SGHVS and CDR2 FQNEAQ. J was trimmed by 3 bases and V by 5 bases; bases with no gene match: 3. The CDR3 reads CASSPRGLGNTIYF. CDR3 DNA: TGTGCCAGCAGCCCCAGGGGGCTTGGAAACACCATATATTTT. The variable domain in full, with the rest retrieved from reference TRBV7-8 and TRBJ1-3, is GAGVSQSPRYKVAKRGQDVALRCDPISGHVSLFWYQQALGQGPEFLTYFQNEAQLDKSGLPSDRFFAERPEGSVSTLKIQRTQQEDSAVYLCASSPRGLGNTIYFGEGSWLTVV.

This clone has more than one count but fewer than ten. The chain uses TRBV29-1 and TRBJ2-5; D uncertain. The CDR3 has 12 residues. The germline V gene encodes CDR1 SQVTM and CDR2 ANQGSEA. V dropped 0 bases and J dropped 5 bases, with 7 bases sitting between them. The CDR3 here is CSVEDFGETQYF. The CDR3 DNA follows: TGCAGCGTTGAAGATTTCGGGGAGACCCAGTACTTC.

The gene calls are TRBV10-1 and TRBJ2-1, with a possible D match to TRBD1 (5 bases). CDR3 length: 14 amino acids. Germline V CDR1 and CDR2: WNHNN, SYGVQD (reference sequence). V was trimmed by 4 bases and J by 8 bases, leaving 15 bases between them. The CDR3 DNA is TGCGCCAGCAGTGGACCACAGGTGGGCGATGAGCAGTTCTTC. It translates to CASSGPQVGDEQFF.

The chain combines TRBV19 with TRBJ2-7, with 13 bases matching TRBD2. With V trimmed by 3 bases and J by 7 bases, 12 bases remained unmatched. The CDR3 has 17 amino acids. Looked up from germline, CDR1 is LNHDA and CDR2 is SQIVND (reference sequence). CDR3 sequence (DNA): TGTGCCAGTAGTATGCGCAGCGGACTAGCGGGAGTGGGAGAGCAGTACTTC. This codes for CASSMRSGLAGVGEQYF.

The chain uses TRBV10-3 and TRBJ2-7, with 9 bases lining up with TRBD2. The junction had 4 bases not matched to a gene; V was cut back by 4 bases and J by 3 bases. The CDR3 totals 14 residues. CDR1 and CDR2 from the germline V gene are ENHRY and SYGVKD. The CDR3 coding sequence is TGTGCCATCAGTGGGGCGGGGGGGCGCTACGAGCAGTACTTC. As protein: CAISGAGGRYEQYF.

This chain connects TRBV5-3 to TRBJ2-1; 9 positions agree with TRBD2. TRBV5-3 is marked as an open reading frame, function uncertain. J gave up 5 bases and V 2 bases, and 5 bases lay outside the gene matches. This CDR3 has 15 amino acids. The CDR3 spells CARSLELAGHNEQFF. DNA of the CDR3: TGTGCCAGAAGCTTAGAACTAGCGGGTCACAATGAGCAGTTCTTC.

The genes are TRBV30 and TRBJ2-7, with 10 nucleotides matching TRBD1. The CDR3 has 12 amino acids. CDR1 and CDR2 (germline): GTSNPN, SVGIG (reference sequence). CDR3 in DNA: TGTGCCTGGGAATCGACAGGGGGCTCCCTGTGTGTC. This encodes CAWESTGGSLCV.

The chain carries TRBV4-3 and TRBJ2-1; 9 nucleotides match TRBD2. V shed 1 base and J 8 bases; nucleotides not matched to a gene: 9. This CDR3 is 16 amino acids long. Germline CDR1 is LGHNA and CDR2 is YSLEER. The CDR3 region has the DNA TGCGCCAGCAGCCAAGGTGGTAGCGGGAGTAGGTATGAGCAGTTCTTC. It codes for CASSQGGSGSRYEQFF.

The rearrangement joins TRBV2 to TRBJ1-5, with TRBD1 matching over 8 bases. Germline V gene lookup returns CDR1 SNHLY and CDR2 FYNNEI. This CDR3 spans 16 amino acids. V was clipped by 6 bases and J by 0 bases; unmatched bases: 7. The CDR3 DNA reads TGTGCCAGCAGGGTCGGGACAGGCAATAGCAATCAGCCCCAGCATTTT. Translating it yields CASRVGTGNSNQPQHF.

This chain links TRBV29-1 with TRBJ1-1; no firm D call. V dropped 7 bases and J dropped 8 bases, with 11 bases sitting between them. The CDR3 loop spans 10 amino acids. CDR1 is SQVTM and CDR2 is ANQGSEA in the germline V gene. CDR3 nucleotides: TGCAGCGCACTCCAACAGGAAGCTTTCTTT. Residues: CSALQQEAFF.

DNA of the CDR3: TGTGCCAGCAGCCCACAGACACAAGGCCGGGAGACCCAGTACTTC. It codes for CASSPQTQGRETQYF. The chain has TRBV11-2 and TRBJ2-5, with unresolved D. Germline V gives CDR1 SGHAT, CDR2 FQNNGV. This CDR3 contains 15 residues. The V gene lost 5 bases and the J gene lost 5 bases, with 18 bases spanning the gap.

The chain combines TRBV28 with TRBJ2-3, with D possibly TRBD2 on 5 matching bases. Germline loops: CDR1 MDHEN, CDR2 SYDVKM. This CDR3 contains 16 residues. The V end was cut by 1 base, the J end by 3 bases, with 14 bases between. CDR3 residues: CASSLLVRESTDTQYF. As DNA, the CDR3 is TGTGCCAGCAGTTTATTAGTTCGGGAAAGTACAGATACGCAGTATTTT.

The chain recombines TRBV2 with TRBJ1-2; D is undetermined. The CDR3 runs to 13 residues. V lost 3 bases and J 2 bases, leaving 7 bases between the germline ends. Germline V gives CDR1 SNHLY, CDR2 FYNNEI. The CDR3 DNA reads TGTGCCAGCAGTGAGGAGATAAACTATGGCTACACCTTC. Translation: CASSEEINYGYTF. The entire variable domain, with the rest obtained from reference TRBV2 and TRBJ1-2, is as follows: EPEVTQTPSHQVTQMGQEVILRCVPISNHLYFYWYRQILGQKVEFLVSFYNNEISEKSEIFDDQFSVERPDGSNFTLKIRSTKLEDSAMYFCASSEEINYGYTFGSGTRLTVV.